The T cell receptor (beta chain) under discussion was sequenced for a study of blood T cell repertoires in COVID-19. Overall study context: The origin of the acute and convalescent COVID-19 samples was the United States, Italy and Spain. The cDNA or gDNA used as material had been derived from T cells, B-cell-depleted T cells, or PBMCs.

This clone was recorded once. The V segment lost 4 bases and the J segment 4 bases; nucleotides outside the gene matches: 2. CDR1 is KGHDR and CDR2 is SFDVKD in the germline V gene. The CDR3 runs to 14 residues. Authors' processing steps: How many nucleated cells were present was estimated from reference gene primer amplification. The repertoire was sequenced with immunoSEQ multiplex PCR; TCRdb's copy has only in-frame clones and lacks some. Clone size and the V and J calls come from that table; the DNA yielded D and trimming. Found here are around 84,000 clones, about 90% of them singletons; the top ten hold under 6%.

This receptor was taken from a middle-aged man with active COVID-19. The chain combines TRBV24-1 with TRBJ2-5, with 10 bases lining up with TRBD2. The sample taken for sequencing was peripheral blood. The CDR3 region is CATSEAGGLETQYF. DNA of the CDR3: TGTGCCACCAGTGAAGCGGGGGGGCTAGAGACCCAGTACTTC.